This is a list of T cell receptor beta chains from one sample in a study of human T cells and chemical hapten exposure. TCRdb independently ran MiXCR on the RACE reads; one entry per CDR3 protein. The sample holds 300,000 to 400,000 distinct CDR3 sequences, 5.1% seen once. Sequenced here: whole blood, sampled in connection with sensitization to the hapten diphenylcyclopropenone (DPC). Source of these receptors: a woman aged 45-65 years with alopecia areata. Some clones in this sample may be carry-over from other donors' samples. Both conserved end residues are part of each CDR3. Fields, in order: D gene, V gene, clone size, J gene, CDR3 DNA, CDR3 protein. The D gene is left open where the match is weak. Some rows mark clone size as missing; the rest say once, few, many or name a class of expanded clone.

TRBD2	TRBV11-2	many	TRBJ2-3	TGTGCCAGCAGCTTGGACCCGGGACTAGCGGGATCCGCTAGCACAGATACGCAGTATTTT	CASSLDPGLAGSASTDTQYF
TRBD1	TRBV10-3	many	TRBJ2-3	TGTGCCATCAGTGAGTCACCAGGGGGCCATCAGGATACGCAGTATTTT	CAISESPGGHQDTQYF
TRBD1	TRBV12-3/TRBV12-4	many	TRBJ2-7	TGTGCCAGCAGTCTGGGACAGGGAAACTACGAGCAGTACTTC	CASSLGQGNYEQYF
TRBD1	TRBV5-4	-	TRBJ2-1	TGTGCCAGCAGGACAGGGGGGGGAAACCATGAGCAGTTCTTC	CASRTGGGNHEQFF
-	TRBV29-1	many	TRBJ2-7	TGCAGCGTCGGCGGGACAGTGGGGATTCGGGAGCAGTACTTC	CSVGGTVGIREQYF
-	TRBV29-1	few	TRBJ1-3	TGCAGCGTTGAGAGGAGGCTTACAGACACCATATATTTT	CSVERRLTDTIYF
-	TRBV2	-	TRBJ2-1	TGTGCCAGCAAGGTTAGGGGAGTGATGAATGAGCAGTTCTTC	CASKVRGVMNEQFF
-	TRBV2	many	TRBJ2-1	TGTGCCAGCAGTGATGGGTCGTCCAATGAGCAGTTCTTC	CASSDGSSNEQFF
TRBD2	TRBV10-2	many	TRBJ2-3	TGCGCCAGCAGTGAAGGTAGCGGGGTTAGCACAGATACGCAGTATTTT	CASSEGSGVSTDTQYF
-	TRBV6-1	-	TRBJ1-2	TGTGCCAGCAGTGAAGCGTGGGCTGCCGGCTACACCTTC	CASSEAWAAGYTF
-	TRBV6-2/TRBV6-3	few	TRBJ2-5	TGTGCCAGCACCAGCAGCCAAGAGACCCAGTACTTC	CASTSSQETQYF
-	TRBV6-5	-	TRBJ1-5	TGTGCCAGCAGGCGGGATCGCGACGGCCCCCAGCATTTT	CASRRDRDGPQHF
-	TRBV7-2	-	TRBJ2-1	TGTGCCAGCAGTCAAGCCCGAGACGTTTCCTACAATGAGCAGTTCTTC	CASSQARDVSYNEQFF
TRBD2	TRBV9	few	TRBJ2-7	TGTGCCAGCAGCGTAGTAGCGGGAGACTCCGAGCAGTACTTC	CASSVVAGDSEQYF
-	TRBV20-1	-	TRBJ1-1	TGCAGTGCCCGGGGGCTATGGACTGAAGCTTTCTTT	CSARGLWTEAFF
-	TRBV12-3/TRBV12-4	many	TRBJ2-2	TGTGCCAGCAGCGCGACTTCTCTCGGGGAGCTGTTTTTT	CASSATSLGELFF
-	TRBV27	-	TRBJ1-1	TGTGCCAGCAGTAACCAGGGTCACACTGAAGCTTTCTTT	CASSNQGHTEAFF
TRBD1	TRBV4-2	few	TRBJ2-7	TGTGCCAGCAGCCCCGGAACAAGGACAGGGGGCTCCGAGCAGTACTTC	CASSPGTRTGGSEQYF
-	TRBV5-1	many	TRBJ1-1	TGCGCCAGCAGCCGCAAACAGGATTTGAGTAGCCCTGAAGCTTTCTTT	CASSRKQDLSSPEAFF
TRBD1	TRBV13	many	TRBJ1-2	TGTGCCAGCAGCGTACAGGGGGCGCATGGCTACACCTTC	CASSVQGAHGYTF
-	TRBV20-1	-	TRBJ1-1	TGCAGTGCTAGGCGATTAGGCAGGGGAAACACTGAAGCTTTCTTT	CSARRLGRGNTEAFF
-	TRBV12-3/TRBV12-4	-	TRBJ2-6	TGTGCCAGCAGACCATGGGACCTCGCGGCCAACGTCCTGACTTTC	CASRPWDLAANVLTF
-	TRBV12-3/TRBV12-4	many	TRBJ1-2	TGTGCCAGCTCCCCCAGGGAGGGAGCCTATGGCTACACCTTC	CASSPREGAYGYTF
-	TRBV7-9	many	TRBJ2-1	TGTGCCAGCAGCCCAGGAACCTCCTACAATGAGCAGTTCTTC	CASSPGTSYNEQFF
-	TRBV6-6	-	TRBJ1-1	TGTGCCAGCATGGGGCCGAACACTGAAGCTTTCTTT	CASMGPNTEAFF
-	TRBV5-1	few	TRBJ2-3	TGCGCCAGCAGCTTGGCGGTCTCGGCAGATACGCAGTATTTT	CASSLAVSADTQYF
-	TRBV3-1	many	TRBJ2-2	TGTGCCAGCAGCCAAGAAGTTAGGAACAGGGCAAACACCGGGGAGCTGTTTTTT	CASSQEVRNRANTGELFF
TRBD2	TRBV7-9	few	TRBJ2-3	TGTGCCAGCAGCTTAGAAGGGCCTAGCGGGATCACAGATACGCAGTATTTT	CASSLEGPSGITDTQYF